The 21 T cell receptor beta chains presented below share a single source sample, sequenced in a study of blood T cell repertoires in COVID-19. TCRdb keeps only in-frame clones here, not all; method: immunoSEQ multiplex PCR. This table holds hundreds of thousands of clones, around 88% found once. The sequenced sample consisted of PBMCs or T cells enriched from blood (not recorded which). These receptors were obtained from a woman between 45 and 65 years old who had recovered from COVID-19.

V and J are TRBV4-3 and TRBJ1-5; D is undetermined. V was cut by 0 bases and J by 7 bases, with 13 bases left in between. CDR3 length: 15 amino acids. Germline V gene data show CDR1 as LGHNA and CDR2 as YSLEER. The CDR3 nucleotides are TGCGCCAGCAGCCAAGACGGCGGTCACGGACAGCCCCAGCATTTT. Translated, it gives CASSQDGGHGQPQHF.

For the CDR3, the DNA is TGTGCCAGCAGCTGGATCGGGACAGAATACAATGAGCAGTTCTTC. It translates to CASSWIGTEYNEQFF. This chain uses TRBV11-2 with TRBJ2-1; 7 bases are shared with TRBD1. Germline V lookup: CDR1 SGHAT, CDR2 FQNNGV. CDR3 size: 15 residues. V shed 4 bases and J 4 bases; nucleotides not matched to a gene: 7.

The table lists this clone with a count of one. This sequence joins TRBV9 and TRBJ1-3; D unresolved. Deletions cut 0 bases from V and 9 bases from J, with 13 bases between. Per the germline V gene, CDR1 is SGDLS and CDR2 is YYNGEE. This CDR3 has 14 amino acids. In nucleotides, the CDR3 is TGTGCCAGCAGCGTAGGGTGGAGGGTCAGCACCATATATTTT. Amino acids: CASSVGWRVSTIYF. Variable domain in full (rest from reference TRBV9 and TRBJ1-3): DSGVTQTPKHLITATGQRVTLRCSPRSGDLSVYWYQQSLDQGLQFLIQYYNGEERAKGNILERFSAQQFPDLHSELNLSSLELGDSALYFCASSVGWRVSTIYFGEGSWLTVV.

The chain recombines TRBV11-3 with TRBJ2-3, with TRBD1 identical over 10 bases. In germline, CDR1 is SGHNT, CDR2 YENEEA. V lost 5 bases, J lost 6 bases, and 8 bases stayed unmatched. The CDR3 spans 15 residues. The CDR3 here is CASSRTGTGADTQYF. CDR3 nucleotides: TGTGCCAGCAGCCGGACCGGGACAGGGGCCGATACGCAGTATTTT. Full variable domain (missing parts from reference TRBV11-3 and TRBJ2-3): EAGVVQSPRYKIIEKKQPVAFWCNPISGHNTLYWYLQNLGQGPELLIRYENEEAVDDSQLPKDRFSAERLKGVDSTLKIQPAELGDSAVYLCASSRTGTGADTQYFGPGTRLTVL.

The chain is built from TRBV14 and TRBJ1-2; TRBD1 matches 9 bases. The CDR3 loop spans 15 amino acids. From germline, CDR1 is SGHDN and CDR2 FVKESK. Losses at the gene ends were 5 bases for V and 4 bases for J; bases not matched to a gene: 8. The CDR3 loop reads CASSKATGGLYGYTF. The DNA for the CDR3 is TGTGCCAGCAGCAAAGCGACAGGGGGTCTCTATGGCTACACCTTC.

This clone was detected only a few times. The V and J genes are TRBV6-5 and TRBJ1-2, with D uncertain. Trimming removed 2 bases from V and 6 bases from J, with 16 bases in between. Germline CDR1 MNHEY, CDR2 SVGAGI. This CDR3 is built from 15 residues. In nucleotides, the CDR3 is TGTGCCAGCAGTTACGGCGGGGAGGCAGCTCATGGCTACACCTTC. Amino acid sequence: CASSYGGEAAHGYTF.

This clone was recorded a few times. The chain is built from TRBV29-1 and TRBJ1-2; the D gene is possibly TRBD1 (5 bases). The germline V gene has CDR1 SQVTM and CDR2 ANQGSEA. The CDR3 covers 13 residues. Trimming shortened V by 7 bases and J by 3 bases, and 15 bases separated the two germline ends. The CDR3 reads CSAPGQGDYGYTF. CDR3 coding DNA: TGCAGCGCCCCCGGGCAGGGTGACTATGGCTACACCTTC.

The chain combines TRBV25-1 with TRBJ1-1, with no clear D. V shed 1 base and J shed 1 base, with 16 bases lying between them. This CDR3 is built from 17 residues. CDR1 MGHDK and CDR2 SYGVNS come from the germline V gene. CDR3 in amino acids: CASSESASVSSNTEAFF. The CDR3 DNA reads TGTGCCAGCAGTGAATCAGCGTCGGTCAGTTCGAACACTGAAGCTTTCTTT.

The V and J genes are TRBV11-2 and TRBJ2-1; 9 bases are shared with TRBD2. The CDR3 spans 19 residues. V gave up 2 bases and J gave up 6 bases; unmatched junction bases: 17. CDR1 and CDR2 from the germline V gene are SGHAT and FQNNGV. Written as DNA, the CDR3 is TGTGCCAGCAGCTTAATGAGAGCAGCGGGGGGCTTCTTGGGCAATGAGCAGTTCTTC. It translates to CASSLMRAAGGFLGNEQFF.

The chain uses TRBV21-1 and TRBJ1-3. TRBV21-1 is an annotated pseudogene. The CDR3 loop spans 16 amino acids. The CDR3 sequence: CASSKGDWPSGNTIYF. CDR3 DNA sequence: TGTGCCAGCAGCAAGGGGGACTGGCCCTCTGGAAACACCATATATTTT.

This clone was found a few times. The chain employs TRBV7-9 and TRBJ1-5; no clear D. This CDR3 is 16 amino acids long. Germline assignment: CDR1 SEHNR and CDR2 FQNEAQ (reference sequence). V was trimmed by 2 bases and J by 1 base, leaving 12 bases between them. The CDR3 sequence is CASSLSYGMSNQPQHF. CDR3 bases: TGTGCCAGCAGCTTAAGTTACGGGATGAGCAATCAGCCCCAGCATTTT.

V is TRBV27 and J is TRBJ2-1, with D possibly matching TRBD1 (6 bases). Per germline, CDR1 MNHEY and CDR2 SMNVEV (reference sequence). The ends were cut back, 2 bases at V and 12 bases at J, with 23 bases in the middle. The CDR3 consists of 16 residues. The CDR3 sequence is CASSLAVIGTNEGQFF. In nucleotides, the CDR3 is TGTGCCAGCAGTTTAGCGGTCATAGGGACAAATGAAGGGCAGTTCTTC.

V and J are TRBV25-1 and TRBJ1-4; D remains unclear. The ends were cut back, 4 bases at V and 7 bases at J, with 10 bases in the middle. The CDR3 is made up of 13 amino acids. The V gene's germline CDR1 is MGHDK and CDR2 SYGVNS. The CDR3: CASSVLGGEKLFF. CDR3 bases: TGTGCCAGCAGTGTCTTGGGAGGTGAAAAACTGTTTTTT.

The count of this clone is one. This rearrangement joins TRBV28 to TRBJ1-1; the match to TRBD1 covers 8 bases. The germline CDR1 and CDR2 sequences are MDHEN and SYDVKM. V was clipped by 4 bases and J by 7 bases; unmatched bases: 8. The CDR3 sequence is 14 residues long. The CDR3 DNA reads as TGTGCCAGCAGTTCTCAGGGGGCCCCCGGTGAAGCTTTCTTT. Translating gives CASSSQGAPGEAFF.

V and J are TRBV7-6 and TRBJ2-1, with D perhaps matching TRBD2 (6 bases). V shed 1 base and J shed 8 bases, with 15 bases lying between them. Germline loops: CDR1 SGHVS, CDR2 FNYEAQ. The CDR3 sequence is 15 residues long. The CDR3 spells CASSLEWEVPDEQFF. The CDR3, as DNA: TGTGCCAGCAGCTTAGAGTGGGAGGTTCCCGATGAGCAGTTCTTC.

This chain's CDR3 is CASSESRVGDIQYF. The DNA of the CDR3 is TGTGCCAGCAGTGAGTCGAGGGTTGGAGACATTCAGTACTTC. The rearrangement links TRBV11-2 to TRBJ2-4; weak D call: TRBD2 (5 bases). V dropped 6 bases and J dropped 8 bases, with 17 bases sitting between them. The CDR3 spans 14 residues. Germline CDR1 and CDR2: SGHAT and FQNNGV.

The chain is built from TRBV5-5 and TRBJ2-1, with a possible D match to TRBD2 (5 bases). CDR1 and CDR2 (germline): SGHKS, YYEKEE (reference sequence). This CDR3 is 13 amino acids long. The V end lost 10 bases, the J end lost 10 bases, and 21 bases lay between the germline ends. This chain's CDR3 is CASKLGRPDEQFF. For the CDR3, the DNA is TGTGCCTCGAAACTAGGTCGGCCAGACGAGCAGTTCTTC.

This chain links TRBV24-1 with TRBJ2-1; the match to TRBD1 covers 11 bases. The CDR3 sequence is 17 residues long. The J segment lost 0 bases and the V segment lost 0 bases, leaving 0 bases of the junction unmatched. Germline values: CDR1 KGHDR, CDR2 SFDVKD. The CDR3: CATSDLGTGGSYNEQFF. CDR3 nucleotides: TGTGCCACCAGTGATTTGGGGACAGGGGGCTCCTACAATGAGCAGTTCTTC.

The chain combines TRBV9 with TRBJ1-1; TRBD1 agrees at 7 bases. Germline CDR1 reads SGDLS; CDR2 reads YYNGEE. Unmatched junction bases numbered 5, after V lost 0 bases and J lost 6 bases. The CDR3 spans 14 residues. The CDR3 spells CASSVEGAGSEAFF. In nucleotides, the CDR3 is TGTGCCAGCAGCGTAGAGGGGGCCGGTTCTGAAGCTTTCTTT.

The chain has TRBV30 and TRBJ1-6, with 10 bases matching TRBD1. Looked up from germline, CDR1 is GTSNPN and CDR2 is SVGIG (reference sequence). The CDR3 covers 14 residues. Unmatched junction bases numbered 6, after V lost 5 bases and J lost 8 bases. CDR3 sequence reads: CAWEKDRGYSPLHF. The CDR3 nucleotides read TGTGCCTGGGAGAAGGACAGGGGGTATTCACCCCTCCACTTT.

The rearrangement joins TRBV18 to TRBJ1-5; TRBD1 agrees at 10 bases. This CDR3 comprises 15 residues. Trimming removed 3 bases from V and 7 bases from J; junction bases left unmatched: 6. Germline CDR1 is KGHSH and CDR2 is LQKENI. The CDR3 DNA follows: TGTGCCAGCTCACCGGGACAGGGGATTTACCAGCCCCAGCATTTT. Translation gives CASSPGQGIYQPQHF.